This entry lists 23 T cell receptor beta chains sequenced from one sample in a study of long-term antiretroviral therapy in people with HIV. An immunoSEQ assay, version v3.0, was performed at survey level. Libraries were prepared by immunoSEQ multiplex PCR; TCRdb keeps only in-frame clonotypes and omits some of them. The sample lists some 28,000 clones; around 78% were seen once. The source material was unsorted PBMCs, sampled 1.5 years before starting antiretroviral therapy. These receptors were collected from a young man with HIV.

J is TRBJ2-2 and V is TRBV5-1, with 7 bases aligning to TRBD1. CDR3 length: 15 amino acids. After removal of 6 bases from V and 1 base from J, the junction contained 6 bases not matched to a gene. CDR1 is SGHRS and CDR2 is YFSETQ in the germline V gene. The chain's CDR3 is CASTYRGLNTGELFF. DNA of the CDR3: TGCGCCAGCACCTACAGGGGCCTGAACACCGGGGAGCTGTTTTTT.

The V gene is TRBV19, the J gene TRBJ1-1; weak D call: TRBD1 (6 bases). The CDR3 covers 13 residues. Deletions cut 6 bases from V and 4 bases from J, with 12 bases between. The germline V gene encodes CDR1 LNHDA and CDR2 SQIVND (reference sequence). The CDR3 bases are TGTGCCAGTAGCCTAACAGGGCCCACTGAAGCTTTCTTT. Amino acids: CASSLTGPTEAFF.

This chain connects TRBV11-2 to TRBJ2-2; tentatively, D is TRBD1 (6 bases). V lost 2 bases, J lost 3 bases, and 13 bases lay in between. The CDR3 spans 16 residues. Looked up from germline, CDR1 is SGHAT and CDR2 is FQNNGV. CDR3 residues: CASSLRRGSYTGELFF. DNA of the CDR3: TGTGCCAGCAGCTTAAGAAGGGGGTCGTACACCGGGGAGCTGTTTTTT. The complete variable domain, with remaining parts taken from reference TRBV11-2 and TRBJ2-2, reads EAGVAQSPRYKIIEKRQSVAFWCNPISGHATLYWYQQILGQGPKLLIQFQNNGVVDDSQLPKDRFSAERLKGVDSTLKIQPAKLEDSAVYLCASSLRRGSYTGELFFGEGSRLTVL.

This chain links TRBV5-6 with TRBJ1-3; no clear D. With 4 bases removed from V and 0 bases from J, the gap between germline ends came to 14 bases. CDR3 length: 16 amino acids. From germline, CDR1 is SGHDT and CDR2 YYEEEE. This CDR3 is CASSGWGEFSGNTIYF. The CDR3 DNA reads as TGTGCCAGCAGCGGGTGGGGAGAATTCTCTGGAAACACCATATATTTT.

V is TRBV2 and J is TRBJ1-5, with a tentative D call TRBD1 (6 bases). CDR3 size: 15 residues. Trimming cost V 2 bases and J 7 bases, with 15 bases left between them. Looked up from germline, CDR1 is SNHLY and CDR2 is FYNNEI. CDR3 sequence: CASSEMGGPGQPQHF. The CDR3, as DNA: TGTGCCAGCAGTGAAATGGGGGGGCCGGGGCAGCCCCAGCATTTT.

Here the CDR3 DNA reads TGTGCCAGTAGTATCTACGGGACAGGGGCTAATTCACCCCTCCACTTT. Translation gives CASSIYGTGANSPLHF. The chain couples TRBV19 to TRBJ1-6; 10 bases match TRBD1. CDR3 length: 16 residues. Trimming removed 3 bases from V and 6 bases from J; junction bases left unmatched: 5. CDR1 is LNHDA and CDR2 is SQIVND in the germline V gene (reference sequence).

The chain uses TRBV2 and TRBJ1-1; D is unclear. Trimming pared 6 bases from V and 1 base from J, leaving 9 bases between. Germline V lookup: CDR1 SNHLY, CDR2 FYNNEI. The CDR3 sequence is 13 residues long. CDR3 residues: CASRMTSNTEAFF. The DNA of the CDR3 is TGTGCCAGCAGGATGACATCGAACACTGAAGCTTTCTTT.

This clone was counted between two and nine times. V gene TRBV28 combines with J gene TRBJ2-7; a weak D match, TRBD1 (6 bases). This CDR3 region has 14 residues. CDR1 and CDR2 (germline): MDHEN, SYDVKM. Trimming took off 5 bases at V and 4 bases at J, with 15 bases between the two ends. DNA of the CDR3: TGTGCCAGCAGTCACAGGGTAGGGCTATACGAGCAGTACTTC. This encodes CASSHRVGLYEQYF. Complete variable domain (other parts from reference TRBV28 and TRBJ2-7): DVKVTQSSRYLVKRTGEKVFLECVQDMDHENMFWYRQDPGLGLRLIYFSYDVKMKEKGDIPEGYSVSREKKERFSLILESASTNQTSMYLCASSHRVGLYEQYFGPGTRLTVT.

V gene TRBV6-6 combines with J gene TRBJ2-1; 9 nucleotides line up with TRBD2. Looked up from germline, CDR1 is MNHNY and CDR2 is SVGAGI (reference sequence). The CDR3 runs 13 residues. With 8 bases clipped from V and 7 bases from J, the junction kept 6 bases outside the gene matches. The CDR3 DNA is TGTGCCAGCGGTGCGGGAGGGTGGAATGAGCAGTTCTTC. Protein sequence: CASGAGGWNEQFF.

This chain uses TRBV10-2 with TRBJ2-3; 8 bases are shared with TRBD2. The CDR3 runs to 14 residues. The V gene's germline CDR1 is WSHSY and CDR2 SAAADI. With 6 bases clipped from V and 6 bases from J, the junction kept 8 bases outside the gene matches. CDR3 DNA sequence: TGCGCCAGCAGGAGGGGACTAGTTACGGATACGCAGTATTTT. Its protein product is CASRRGLVTDTQYF.

This clone turned up a few times. The chain couples TRBV30 to TRBJ1-2, with 8 bases fitting TRBD1. J gave up 8 bases and V 5 bases, and 10 bases lay outside the gene matches. Germline CDR1 GTSNPN, CDR2 SVGIG (reference sequence). The CDR3 has 13 residues. The CDR3 DNA sequence: TGTGCCTGGGGACAGGGAGGAACTAAGGGCTACACCTTC. This gives the protein CAWGQGGTKGYTF.

V and J are TRBV4-1 and TRBJ2-1; 8 nucleotides line up with TRBD2. Germline V gene data show CDR1 as MGHRA and CDR2 as YSYEKL. Trimming at V came to 2 bases and at J to 6 bases, leaving 21 bases not matched to a gene. This CDR3 region has 20 residues. The CDR3 DNA reads as TGCGCCAGCAGCCAAAAACCGGTGGGGCCGGGACTAGGTCCCTCCAATGAGCAGTTCTTC. Protein: CASSQKPVGPGLGPSNEQFF.

Judged by abundance, this clone is medium-sized (0.01 to 0.1%). The V and J genes are TRBV19 and TRBJ2-7; possibly TRBD2 for D (5 bases). V was cut by 3 bases and J by 3 bases, with 12 bases left in between. Per the germline V gene, CDR1 is LNHDA and CDR2 is SQIVND (reference sequence). The CDR3 sequence is 14 residues long. In DNA, the CDR3 is TGTGCCAGTAGTATGGCCAGCGGATTCTACGAGCAGTACTTC. It codes for CASSMASGFYEQYF.

The chain links TRBV30 to TRBJ1-2, with D unclear. The CDR3 consists of 14 residues. Trimming took 0 bases from V and 3 from J, leaving 11 bases between them. The V gene's germline CDR1 is GTSNPN and CDR2 SVGIG (reference sequence). In DNA form, the CDR3 reads TGTGCCTGGAGTGTACTGCTCGGCGACTATGGCTACACCTTC. It specifies CAWSVLLGDYGYTF.

This chain joins TRBV10-2 and TRBJ1-6; 11 bases fit TRBD1. The CDR3 totals 15 residues. With 4 bases clipped from V and 9 bases from J, the junction kept 5 bases outside the gene matches. CDR1 and CDR2 from the germline V gene are WSHSY and SAAADI. Written as DNA, the CDR3 is TGCGCCAGCAGTGCCGGGACAGGGGGTGGTTCACCCCTCCACTTT. Translating gives CASSAGTGGGSPLHF.

This clone occurred once. CDR3 nucleotide sequence: TGTGCCATTGGACAGGGGGCGAAGGGCTACACCTTC. Its protein product is CAIGQGAKGYTF. This chain joins TRBV5-4 and TRBJ1-2; TRBD1 aligns across 11 bases. CDR1 is SGHNT and CDR2 is YYREEE in the germline V gene (reference sequence). V was clipped by 9 bases and J by 8 bases; unmatched bases: 6. CDR3 length: 12 amino acids.

The J gene is TRBJ1-4, the V gene TRBV19, with a possible D match to TRBD1 (5 bases). The length of the CDR3 is 16 residues. Trimming stripped 7 bases from V and 4 bases from J, with 19 bases between. Germline loops: CDR1 LNHDA, CDR2 SQIVND (reference sequence). The CDR3 loop is CASIHRDWTLNEKLFF. The DNA of the CDR3 is TGTGCCAGTATACACCGGGACTGGACGCTTAATGAAAAACTGTTTTTT.

CDR3 protein: CASSLRSGAAPNTEAFF. CDR3 DNA sequence: TGTGCCAGCAGCTTGCGTTCCGGGGCGGCTCCGAACACTGAAGCTTTCTTT. This chain joins TRBV5-6 and TRBJ1-1, with D perhaps matching TRBD1 (5 bases). The CDR3 runs to 17 residues. From germline, CDR1 is SGHDT and CDR2 YYEEEE. Trimming pared 1 base from V and 1 base from J, leaving 17 bases between.

This sequence joins TRBV6-1 and TRBJ2-2; D is possibly TRBD1 or TRBD2 (6 bases each). The germline V gene has CDR1 MNHNS and CDR2 SASEGT. V lost 10 bases and J 0 bases, leaving 12 bases between the germline ends. The CDR3 length is 14 residues. The CDR3 coding sequence is TGTGCCACCCGGGGGCCGTCGAACACCGGGGAGCTGTTTTTT. Its translation: CATRGPSNTGELFF.

The chain employs TRBV4-1 and TRBJ1-4; D is uncertain. CDR3 size: 12 residues. V was trimmed by 1 base and J by 11 bases, leaving 8 bases between them. Germline V gene data show CDR1 as MGHRA and CDR2 as YSYEKL. CDR3 nucleotides: TGCGCCAGCAGCCAAGTGTTGGGGAAACTGTTTTTT. Amino acid sequence: CASSQVLGKLFF.

As DNA, the CDR3 is TGTGCCAGCAGCTTAGGTGTAGGAACTGAAGCTTTCTTT. Residues: CASSLGVGTEAFF. The chain recombines TRBV7-2 with TRBJ1-1; D gene ambiguous. This CDR3 has 13 amino acids. Germline V CDR1 and CDR2: SGHTA, FQGNSA. V lost 1 base and J 5 bases, leaving 8 bases between the germline ends.

The chain has TRBV7-9 and TRBJ2-1, with D perhaps TRBD2 (6 bases). V lost 4 bases and J lost 5, with 9 bases in between. In germline, CDR1 is SEHNR, CDR2 FQNEAQ (reference sequence). The CDR3 is 13 amino acids. The CDR3: CASSYGGNNEQFF. The DNA of the CDR3 is TGTGCCAGCAGCTATGGAGGGAACAATGAGCAGTTCTTC.

This clone is a singleton in its sample. The chain carries TRBV19 and TRBJ1-5; no clear D. The germline gives CDR1 LNHDA, CDR2 SQIVND (reference sequence). With 4 bases removed from V and 3 bases from J, the gap between germline ends came to 7 bases. CDR3 length equals 13 residues. This chain's CDR3 is CASSKTTNQPQHF. DNA for the CDR3: TGTGCCAGTAGTAAGACTACCAATCAGCCCCAGCATTTT.